A single sample gave rise to the 6 T cell receptor beta chains below, sequenced in a study of cytomegalovirus exposure and HLA in healthy donors (dated by TCRdb to the late 2010s). The protocol used for the library was the immunoSEQ multiplex PCR assay. The multiplex PCR relied on a mix of 60 forward primers for TCR Vbeta segments and 13 reverse primers for TCR Jbeta segments. As stored in TCRdb, this immuneACCESS dataset retains in-frame rearrangements with V and J assigned. A fraction of the clones does not appear; measured against another copy, unresolved V genes explain less than half of the discrepancy, and the remainder lacks a known reason. For this sample the table gives approximately 90,000 clones, of which 60% to 80% were detected only once. The ten top clones hold roughly 2% of the sample. Sequenced: PBMCs. Source of these receptors: a man aged 40-55 years in good health and CMV-seronegative.

To note about this clone: Within the sample, other DNA sequences also encode this same CDR3. The chain joins TRBV6-5 to TRBJ2-7; D not resolved. The ends were cut back, 2 bases at V and 4 bases at J, with 9 bases in the middle. The V gene's germline CDR1 is MNHEY and CDR2 SVGAGI. The CDR3 spans 13 residues. The CDR3 region has the DNA TGTGCCAGCAGTTACGGCACGACATACGAGCAGTACTTC. Its translation is CASSYGTTYEQYF.

About this clone: Other DNA sequences in the sample encode the same CDR3. V usage is TRBV5-1 and J usage is TRBJ2-5, with TRBD1 as a possible D gene (6 bases). This CDR3 has 15 residues. V dropped 0 bases and J dropped 0 bases, with 9 bases sitting between them. Germline V gene data show CDR1 as SGHRS and CDR2 as YFSETQ. CDR3 DNA sequence: TGCGCCAGCAGCTTGGGGCAGGGGTACCAAGAGACCCAGTACTTC. This encodes CASSLGQGYQETQYF.

This clone occurred a few times. This chain links TRBV10-2 with TRBJ2-7; D perhaps matches TRBD1 (5 bases). The length of the CDR3 is 13 residues. Germline loops: CDR1 WSHSY, CDR2 SAAADI. With 2 bases removed from V and 2 bases from J, the gap between germline ends came to 7 bases. The CDR3 spells CASSEDRAYEQYF. DNA of the CDR3: TGCGCCAGCAGTGAGGACAGAGCCTACGAGCAGTACTTC.

This sequence joins TRBV4-1 and TRBJ2-2; a possible D gene is TRBD2 (6 bases). CDR1 MGHRA and CDR2 YSYEKL come from the germline V gene. V lost 0 bases, J lost 4 bases, and 12 bases lay in between. The CDR3 has 16 residues. This CDR3 reads CASSQDRWGVTGELFF. CDR3 bases: TGCGCCAGCAGCCAAGATCGCTGGGGGGTCACCGGGGAGCTGTTTTTT.

The chain carries TRBV5-8 and TRBJ2-3; 8 bases align to TRBD2. This CDR3 comprises 17 residues. After removal of 4 bases from V and 0 bases from J, the junction contained 10 bases not matched to a gene. Germline V gives CDR1 SGHTS, CDR2 YDEGEE. The CDR3 nucleotides are TGTGCCAGCAGCCTAATAGGGGCGGGAGGCAGCACAGATACGCAGTATTTT. Residues: CASSLIGAGGSTDTQYF.

The CDR3 nucleotides are TGCAGCGTTGTGGGAGTTCGGGGTGGTGAGCAGTTCTTC. Translating it yields CSVVGVRGGEQFF. The rearrangement links TRBV29-1 to TRBJ2-1, with D maybe TRBD2 (5 bases). Per the germline V gene, CDR1 is SQVTM and CDR2 is ANQGSEA. Trimming removed 4 bases from V and 9 bases from J, with 16 bases in between. The CDR3 covers 13 residues.